Following are 20 T cell receptor beta chains from one sample sequenced in a study of OX40 agonist ivuxolimab in advanced cancers. Assay used: immunoSEQ multiplex PCR; TCRdb lists only in-frame clones, some missing. The sample includes about 87,000 clones, around four fifths of them seen just once. The sequenced sample was CD4+ or CD8+ T cells sorted from blood, obtained in a trial of the OX40 agonist ivuxolimab. The receptor set was obtained from an adult with an advanced solid tumor such as melanoma, head and neck, liver or kidney cancer.

The CDR3 sequence is CASSLPGTGGYEQYF. CDR3 in DNA: TGTGCCAGCAGCCTACCCGGGACAGGGGGCTACGAGCAGTACTTC. This rearrangement joins TRBV11-2 to TRBJ2-7; 11 nucleotides agree with TRBD1. Germline CDR1 is SGHAT and CDR2 is FQNNGV. This CDR3 comprises 15 residues. Unmatched junction bases numbered 6, after V lost 5 bases and J lost 3 bases.

Comments on this clone: The sample has other DNA sequences that encode this CDR3 too. The chain joins TRBV5-4 to TRBJ1-1, with a tentative D call TRBD1 (5 bases). This CDR3 has 14 amino acids. The V gene's germline CDR1 is SGHNT and CDR2 YYREEE (reference sequence). The V gene lost 0 bases and the J gene lost 2 bases, with 8 bases spanning the gap. CDR3 bases: TGTGCCAGCAGCTTGGGCGGGGGAAACACTGAAGCTTTCTTT. Protein sequence: CASSLGGGNTEAFF. The full variable domain, with the rest looked up from reference TRBV5-4 and TRBJ1-1, is ETGVTQSPTHLIKTRGQQVTLRCSSQSGHNTVSWYQQALGQGPQFIFQYYREEENGRGNFPPRFSGLQFPNYSSELNVNALELDDSALYLCASSLGGGNTEAFFGQGTRLTVV.

The rearrangement links TRBV18 to TRBJ1-2, with 10 positions matching TRBD1. After removal of 6 bases from V and 8 bases from J, the junction contained 18 bases not matched to a gene. Germline CDR1 is KGHSH and CDR2 is LQKENI. The CDR3 consists of 17 residues. CDR3 region: CASSPTGTGEFSEGYTF. The CDR3 nucleotides are TGTGCCAGCTCCCCAACCGGGACAGGGGAGTTTTCTGAGGGCTACACCTTC. Complete variable domain (other parts from reference TRBV18 and TRBJ1-2): NAGVMQNPRHLVRRRGQEARLRCSPMKGHSHVYWYRQLPEEGLKFMVYLQKENIIDESGMPKERFSAEFPKEGPSILRIQQVVRGDSAAYFCASSPTGTGEFSEGYTFGSGTRLTVV.

In this sample, this clone turned up once. The rearrangement uses TRBV30 and TRBJ2-3, with 8 bases identical to TRBD2. The V gene's germline CDR1 is GTSNPN and CDR2 SVGIG (reference sequence). This CDR3 region has 14 residues. V was pared by 2 bases and J by 1 base, with 2 bases of the junction left unmatched. As DNA, the CDR3 is TGTGCCTGGAGTCACGGGGGGGGCACAGATACGCAGTATTTT. Translation: CAWSHGGGTDTQYF. The whole variable domain, remainder taken from reference TRBV30 and TRBJ2-3, is SQTIHQWPATLVQPVGSPLSLECTVEGTSNPNLYWYRQAAGRGLQLLFYSVGIGQISSEVPQNLSASRPQDRQFILSSKKLLLSDSGFYLCAWSHGGGTDTQYFGPGTRLTVL.

This chain uses TRBV18 with TRBJ1-1; 7 positions agree with TRBD1. From germline, CDR1 is KGHSH and CDR2 LQKENI. The ends lost 3 bases at V and 4 bases at J; junction bases unmatched: 11. The length of the CDR3 is 16 residues. DNA for the CDR3: TGTGCCAGCTCACCCTCTTACGACAGGGAGGCCACTGAAGCTTTCTTT. Translating gives CASSPSYDREATEAFF.

The rearrangement joins TRBV6-1 to TRBJ2-2; no firm D call. The germline V gene encodes CDR1 MNHNS and CDR2 SASEGT. The V gene lost 0 bases and the J gene lost 5 bases, with 10 bases spanning the gap. The CDR3 is 15 residues long. The CDR3 protein is CASSEARSRTGELFF. The CDR3 DNA is TGTGCCAGCAGTGAAGCCAGGAGTAGGACCGGGGAGCTGTTTTTT.

This chain uses TRBV11-2 with TRBJ2-4; D might be TRBD2 (6 bases). CDR1 and CDR2 (germline): SGHAT, FQNNGV. This CDR3 spans 11 amino acids. The ends were cut back, 5 bases at V and 15 bases at J, with 14 bases in the middle. CDR3 in amino acids: CASSPGGFLYF. CDR3 DNA sequence: TGTGCCAGCAGCCCCGGGGGATTTTTGTACTTC.

The CDR3 DNA reads as TGTGCCAGCTCAAGACAGGGGATACTGAGCAATCAGCCCCAGCATTTT. Protein sequence: CASSRQGILSNQPQHF. The rearrangement uses TRBV18 and TRBJ1-5, with TRBD1 identical over 8 bases. This CDR3 has 16 amino acids. Per the germline V gene, CDR1 is KGHSH and CDR2 is LQKENI. With V trimmed by 5 bases and J by 1 base, 7 bases remained unmatched. Using reference TRBV18 and TRBJ1-5 for the parts outside the CDR3, the full variable domain is NAGVMQNPRHLVRRRGQEARLRCSPMKGHSHVYWYRQLPEEGLKFMVYLQKENIIDESGMPKERFSAEFPKEGPSILRIQQVVRGDSAAYFCASSRQGILSNQPQHFGDGTRLSIL.

The rearrangement uses TRBV7-9 and TRBJ1-4; D not certain. Germline V CDR1 and CDR2: SEHNR, FQNEAQ (reference sequence). The CDR3 consists of 14 residues. Trimming left V 2 bases short and J 4 bases short, with 8 bases between. DNA for the CDR3: TGTGCCAGCAGCTTACGGGAGGGTAATGAAAAACTGTTTTTT. Its translation: CASSLREGNEKLFF.

The V and J genes are TRBV30 and TRBJ1-2; D perhaps matches TRBD1 (5 bases). CDR1 and CDR2 from the germline V gene are GTSNPN and SVGIG (reference sequence). This CDR3 has 13 amino acids. V lost 4 bases and J 5 bases, leaving 14 bases between the germline ends. CDR3 residues: CAWTWTSPYGYTF. The CDR3 coding sequence is TGTGCCTGGACTTGGACATCACCTTATGGCTACACCTTC.

This clone showed up just a few times. The chain combines TRBV29-1 with TRBJ1-1; TRBD1 is a possible D gene (5 bases). V was clipped by 4 bases and J by 4 bases, with 16 bases between them. The CDR3 has 14 amino acids. The germline CDR1 and CDR2 sequences are SQVTM and ANQGSEA. CDR3 sequence reads: CSVATGGRGTEAFF. The CDR3 DNA is TGCAGCGTTGCTACAGGCGGGAGAGGCACTGAAGCTTTCTTT.

This chain uses TRBV9 with TRBJ1-3; possible D gene TRBD1, 5 bases. This CDR3 has 13 amino acids. V lost 4 bases and J lost 11, with 16 bases in between. CDR1 and CDR2 from the germline V gene are SGDLS and YYNGEE. CDR3 DNA sequence: TGTGCCAGCAGCCCGGGACGGGCAAAGGCCATATATTTT. Its translation is CASSPGRAKAIYF.

The V gene is TRBV18, the J gene TRBJ2-6; the D gene could be TRBD1 or TRBD2 (6 bases each). V was cut by 6 bases and J by 4 bases, with 16 bases left in between. CDR1 is KGHSH, CDR2 LQKENI, per germline. This CDR3 is 16 amino acids long. The CDR3 sequence is CASSPQGGQGANVLTF. The CDR3 DNA reads TGTGCCAGCTCCCCCCAAGGGGGGCAGGGGGCCAACGTCCTGACTTTC.

The chain couples TRBV7-2 to TRBJ1-5; 7 nucleotides agree with TRBD1. The CDR3 has 14 residues. After removal of 6 bases from V and 5 bases from J, the junction contained 7 bases not matched to a gene. The germline gives CDR1 SGHTA, CDR2 FQGNSA. CDR3 nucleotides: TGTGCCAGCAGACCGGGACAGACCGATCAGCCCCAGCATTTT. It yields the protein CASRPGQTDQPQHF.

This chain uses TRBV29-1 with TRBJ1-1; D is unresolved. Trimming shortened V by 6 bases and J by 0 bases, and 8 bases separated the two germline ends. Germline lookup yields CDR1 SQVTM and CDR2 ANQGSEA. The CDR3 length is 12 residues. The CDR3 loop is CSVPTVNTEAFF. In DNA form, the CDR3 reads TGCAGCGTCCCAACAGTGAACACTGAAGCTTTCTTT. The variable domain in full, with the rest retrieved from reference TRBV29-1 and TRBJ1-1, is SAVISQKPSRDICQRGTSLTIQCQVDSQVTMMFWYRQQPGQSLTLIATANQGSEATYESGFVIDKFPISRPNLTFSTLTVSNMSPEDSSIYLCSVPTVNTEAFFGQGTRLTVV.

This clone was observed a single time. The chain links TRBV5-6 to TRBJ2-5; D is perhaps TRBD2 (5 bases). The CDR3 runs 16 residues. From germline, CDR1 is SGHDT and CDR2 YYEEEE. Trimming pared 0 bases from V and 5 bases from J, leaving 17 bases between. The CDR3 nucleotides read TGTGCCAGCAGCTTGGTTTGGGCTAGCCCCAGGGAGACCCAGTACTTC. Amino acid sequence: CASSLVWASPRETQYF.

This clone was detected a few times. V usage is TRBV6-5 and J usage is TRBJ2-7; D is unresolved. This CDR3 has 15 amino acids. Trimming removed 0 bases from V and 3 bases from J, with 12 bases in between. Germline CDR1 reads MNHEY; CDR2 reads SVGAGI. The CDR3 loop reads CASSYSGHQVYEQYF. DNA of the CDR3: TGTGCCAGCAGTTACTCCGGTCACCAAGTCTACGAGCAGTACTTC.

Only a few counts were recorded for this clone. The chain combines TRBV5-4 with TRBJ1-6, with 7 positions matching TRBD1. Germline lookup yields CDR1 SGHNT and CDR2 YYREEE (reference sequence). J lost 0 bases, V lost 2 bases, and 2 bases had no gene match. The CDR3 runs to 16 residues. This CDR3 is CASSFQGGSYNSPLHF. The CDR3 DNA reads as TGTGCCAGCAGCTTCCAGGGGGGCTCCTATAATTCACCCCTCCACTTT.

The chain has TRBV6-5 and TRBJ2-7; no clear D gene. The germline V and J ends were trimmed by 0 bases and 0 bases, with 12 bases remaining between them. From germline, CDR1 is MNHEY and CDR2 SVGAGI. The CDR3 contains 16 residues. In DNA form, the CDR3 reads TGTGCCAGCAGTTACTCGACCGGCGGCAGCTCCTACGAGCAGTACTTC. Protein sequence: CASSYSTGGSSYEQYF.

Of note for this clone: The sample has other DNA sequences that encode this CDR3 too. The genes are TRBV5-1 and TRBJ2-1, with D perhaps matching TRBD1 (6 bases). The germline V and J ends were trimmed by 0 bases and 0 bases, with 10 bases remaining between them. Germline V gene lookup returns CDR1 SGHRS and CDR2 YFSETQ. The CDR3 is 16 residues long. CDR3 nucleotide sequence: TGCGCCAGCAGCTTGGGTTTAGGGGGCTCCTACAATGAGCAGTTCTTC. It encodes CASSLGLGGSYNEQFF.